Listed here are 21 T cell receptor beta chains from one sample, sequenced in a study of breast tumors, draining lymph nodes, adjacent tissues. Breast cancer patients provided tissue from their axillary draining lymph nodes. TCRdb processed the multiplex PCR reads anew with MiXCR; each CDR3 protein has one entry. The sample yields 120,000 to 150,000 distinct CDR3 sequences, 30% to 35% seen once. The sequenced sample consisted of axillary lymph node tissue. Receptors originate from a female donor with breast cancer. Some clones in this sample may be carry-over from other donors' samples.

Ten or more counts support this clonotype. A single base separates this from a much larger clone, so it may be a read error. The J gene is TRBJ2-5, the V gene TRBV7-6, with 9 bases lining up with TRBD2. Germline-derived CDR1 and CDR2 are SGHVS and FNYEAQ. CDR3 size: 17 residues. V lost 1 base to trimming and J lost 9 bases; unmatched junction nucleotides: 15. For the CDR3, the DNA is TGTGCCAGCAGCTTAGGTTTTGGCGGGGGGGCCTCGGAGCCCCAGTACTTC. Translated: CASSLGFGGGASEPQYF.

Many counts were recorded for this clonotype. J is TRBJ2-7 and V is TRBV6-2 or TRBV6-3; TRBD2 matches 9 bases. Germline V gives CDR1 MNHEY, CDR2 SVGEGT. The CDR3 is made up of 15 amino acids. V lost 2 bases and J lost 4; bases outside the gene matches: 6. The CDR3 region has the DNA TGTGCCAGCAGTTACGGGGGACTAGCTAAATACGAGCAGTACGTC. Residues: CASSYGGLAKYEQYV.

This clonotype was observed many times. The genes are TRBV28 and TRBJ2-1; 9 bases agree with TRBD1. Germline-derived CDR1 and CDR2 are MDHEN and SYDVKM. J was trimmed by 4 bases and V by 6 bases; bases with no gene match: 4. CDR3 size: 14 residues. The CDR3 DNA is TGTGCCAGCAGCGGACAGGGGCTTTACAATGAGCAGTTCTTC. Translated: CASSGQGLYNEQFF.

This clonotype was recorded at least ten times. CDR3 coding DNA: TGTGCCAGCAGCTTTAGGGGGACAGGGGCCTACAATGAGCAGTTCTTC. Amino acids: CASSFRGTGAYNEQFF. The chain carries TRBV5-8 and TRBJ2-1; 10 bases align to TRBD1. CDR3 length equals 16 residues. V trimming: 2 bases; J trimming: 2 bases; junction bases outside the gene matches: 4. Germline lookup yields CDR1 SGHTS and CDR2 YDEGEE.

The table lists this clonotype with many counts. This chain connects TRBV7-2 to TRBJ1-2, with D uncertain. Germline V lookup: CDR1 SGHTA, CDR2 FQGNSA. The length of the CDR3 is 14 residues. The V end was cut by 5 bases, the J end by 4 bases, with 14 bases between. The CDR3 loop is CASSPGGGSYGYTF. CDR3 bases: TGTGCCAGCAGCCCCGGTGGTGGCAGCTATGGCTACACCTTC.

This clonotype was picked up many times. V is TRBV9 and J is TRBJ2-3, with a tentative D call TRBD2 (6 bases). Trimming stripped 0 bases from V and 6 bases from J, with 17 bases between. The CDR3 length is 16 residues. Per germline, CDR1 SGDLS and CDR2 YYNGEE. In DNA form, the CDR3 reads TGTGCCAGCAGCGTAGGTGGGACTCAATTGGGGGATACGCAGTATTTT. Its translation is CASSVGGTQLGDTQYF.

Ten or more counts support this clonotype. This chain connects TRBV19 to TRBJ1-2; 7 bases are a match to TRBD1. CDR3 length equals 16 residues. Germline trimming cut 3 bases from V and 2 bases from J; bases unmatched to any gene: 9. Germline CDR1 is LNHDA and CDR2 is SQIVND (reference sequence). The DNA of the CDR3 is TGTGCCAGTAGTATCTCCTTGGGACAGAGAAACTATGGCTACACCTTC. It codes for CASSISLGQRNYGYTF. Full variable domain (remainder filled in from reference TRBV19 and TRBJ1-2): DGGITQSPKYLFRKEGQNVTLSCEQNLNHDAMYWYRQDPGQGLRLIYYSQIVNDFQKGDIAEGYSVSREKKESFPLTVTSAQKNPTAFYLCASSISLGQRNYGYTFGSGTRLTVV.

This chain joins TRBV29-1 and TRBJ2-1; 9 nucleotides line up with TRBD2. Trimming cost V 7 bases and J 9 bases; bases outside gene matches: 7. Per germline, CDR1 SQVTM and CDR2 ANQGSEA. The CDR3 loop spans 12 amino acids. The CDR3 DNA reads as TGCAGCGACATAGCGGGGGTTGGTGAGCAGTTCTTC. This gives the protein CSDIAGVGEQFF.

This clonotype was picked up many times. The CDR3 loop reads CASSPWEGNTGELFF. The DNA for the CDR3 is TGTGCCAGCAGTCCCTGGGAGGGGAACACCGGGGAGCTGTTTTTT. The chain combines TRBV6-2 or TRBV6-3 with TRBJ2-2, with TRBD2 matching over 7 bases. J lost 1 base, V lost 5 bases, and 4 bases had no gene match. Germline CDR1 reads MNHEY; CDR2 reads SVGEGT. The CDR3 contains 15 residues.

Only a few counts were recorded for this clonotype. It may be a read error: a sequence one base away is much more abundant. The chain carries TRBV6-1 and TRBJ1-4; 7 bases align to TRBD1. Germline V gives CDR1 MNHNS, CDR2 SASEGT. V shed 5 bases, J shed 3 bases, and the junction held 6 bases outside the gene matches. This CDR3 is 15 amino acids long. The DNA of the CDR3 is TGTGCCAGCAGTCCTGGGGACAGAGCTAATGAAAAACTGTTTTTT. Its protein product is CASSPGDRANEKLFF.

This clonotype was detected many times. The CDR3 nucleotides are TGTGCCTGGAGTAGCGCTAGCGGCTCCTACGAGCAGTACTTC. Protein product: CAWSSASGSYEQYF. The chain employs TRBV30 and TRBJ2-7, with TRBD2 identical over 7 bases. Germline assignment: CDR1 GTSNPN and CDR2 SVGIG (reference sequence). The CDR3 spans 14 residues. Germline trimming cut 2 bases from V and 0 bases from J; bases unmatched to any gene: 4.

This clonotype was seen a few times. A much larger clonotype is one base distant, so this may be a read error. This chain links TRBV2 with TRBJ1-5; possible D gene TRBD1, 5 bases. Trimming removed 4 bases from V and 9 bases from J, with 10 bases in between. CDR1 SNHLY and CDR2 FYNNEI come from the germline V gene. This CDR3 contains 12 residues. The CDR3: CASSGGTPPQHF. The CDR3 DNA follows: TGTGCCAGCAGTGGGGGCACACCGCCCCAGCATTTT.

J is TRBJ2-3 and V is TRBV12-3 or TRBV12-4, with 8 bases identical to TRBD1. V lost 1 base to trimming and J lost 10 bases; unmatched junction nucleotides: 4. CDR3 size: 13 residues. In DNA, the CDR3 is TGTGCCAGCAGTTTAGGGGAGGACAGGGCGCAGTATTTT. It translates to CASSLGEDRAQYF.

This clonotype has at least ten counts. This chain joins TRBV7-2 and TRBJ2-3; a weak D match, TRBD2 (6 bases). Trimming cost V 2 bases and J 0 bases, with 18 bases left between them. The CDR3 extends over 18 amino acids. Looked up from germline, CDR1 is SGHTA and CDR2 is FQGNSA. The CDR3 reads CASSLLGLGLSSTDTQYF. The CDR3 DNA is TGTGCCAGCAGCTTATTAGGGTTGGGACTTTCAAGCACAGATACGCAGTATTTT.

There are many counts of this clonotype. The chain couples TRBV6-2 or TRBV6-3 to TRBJ2-1; possibly TRBD2 for D (5 bases). The CDR3 runs 12 residues. CDR1 and CDR2 from the germline V gene are MNHEY and SVGEGT. V was pared by 7 bases and J by 8 bases, with 12 bases between. The CDR3 nucleotides read TGTGCCAGCACCCAGAGGGTTGATGAGCAGTTCTTC. This codes for CASTQRVDEQFF.

This chain links TRBV19 with TRBJ1-2; a possible D gene is TRBD1 (6 bases). The length of the CDR3 is 13 residues. V lost 5 bases and J lost 4, with 11 bases in between. The germline V gene has CDR1 LNHDA and CDR2 SQIVND (reference sequence). Here the CDR3 reads CASSDRQIYGYTF. The CDR3 nucleotides read TGTGCCAGTAGTGACAGGCAAATCTATGGCTACACCTTC.

Ten or more counts support this clonotype. One end of the junction fails to match germline, which may point to a read error. V gene TRBV7-7 combines with J gene TRBJ1-1, with TRBD1 identical over 9 bases. The CDR3 has 16 amino acids. Germline V CDR1 and CDR2: SSHAT, FNYEAQ (reference sequence). CDR3 DNA sequence: TGTGCTAGCAGCACCGACAGGGGGATAAGGCACACTGAAGCTTTCTTT. This gives the protein CASSTDRGIRHTEAFF. The full variable domain, completed using reference TRBV7-7 and TRBJ1-1, is GAGVSQSPRYKVTKRGQDVTLRCDPISSHATLYWYQQALGQGPEFLTYFNYEAQPDKSGLPSDRFSAERPEGSISTLTIQRTEQRDSAMYRCASSTDRGIRHTEAFFGQGTRLTVV.

A note on this clonotype: This sequence may be a read error, since a much larger clone differs from it by one base. The chain recombines TRBV5-6 with TRBJ2-7; D may be TRBD2 (5 bases). CDR1 and CDR2 from the germline V gene are SGHDT and YYEEEE. The CDR3 extends over 19 amino acids. V lost 1 base to trimming and J lost 2 bases, with 25 bases between them. The CDR3 DNA sequence: TGTGCCAGCAGCTTGAGGCGGGCGGCAAGGTTAGTTTGGGCCTACGAGCAGTACGTC. Its protein product is CASSLRRAARLVWAYEQYV.

This clonotype occurred many times. The chain is built from TRBV2 and TRBJ1-2, with TRBD1 matching 9 bases. The V gene end was trimmed by 6 bases and the J gene end by 6 bases; junction bases not matched to a gene: 8. Germline values: CDR1 SNHLY, CDR2 FYNNEI. CDR3 size: 14 residues. The CDR3: CASSVSRTGDGYTF. As DNA, the CDR3 is TGTGCCAGCAGCGTCTCCCGGACAGGGGATGGCTACACCTTC.

In this sample, this clonotype turned up many times. V is TRBV30 and J is TRBJ2-7; 8 nucleotides agree with TRBD1. V lost 2 bases to trimming and J lost 0 bases; unmatched junction nucleotides: 12. The CDR3 has 17 amino acids. CDR1 GTSNPN and CDR2 SVGIG come from the germline V gene (reference sequence). The chain's CDR3 is CAWSPPMRDRPSYEQYV. For the CDR3, the DNA is TGTGCCTGGAGTCCTCCCATGCGGGACAGGCCCTCCTACGAGCAGTACGTC.

Note on this clonotype: Without the conserved terminal phenylalanine or tryptophan, this CDR3 likely stems from a read error. The V and J genes are TRBV7-8 and TRBJ1-1; D gene uncertain. The V gene lost 5 bases and the J gene lost 1 base, with 11 bases spanning the gap. Germline V CDR1 and CDR2: SGHVS, FQNEAQ. The length of the CDR3 is 14 residues. As DNA, the CDR3 is TGTGCCAGCAGCCTCAAGATACGGAACACTGAAGCTTTCCTT. Translated, it gives CASSLKIRNTEAFL.